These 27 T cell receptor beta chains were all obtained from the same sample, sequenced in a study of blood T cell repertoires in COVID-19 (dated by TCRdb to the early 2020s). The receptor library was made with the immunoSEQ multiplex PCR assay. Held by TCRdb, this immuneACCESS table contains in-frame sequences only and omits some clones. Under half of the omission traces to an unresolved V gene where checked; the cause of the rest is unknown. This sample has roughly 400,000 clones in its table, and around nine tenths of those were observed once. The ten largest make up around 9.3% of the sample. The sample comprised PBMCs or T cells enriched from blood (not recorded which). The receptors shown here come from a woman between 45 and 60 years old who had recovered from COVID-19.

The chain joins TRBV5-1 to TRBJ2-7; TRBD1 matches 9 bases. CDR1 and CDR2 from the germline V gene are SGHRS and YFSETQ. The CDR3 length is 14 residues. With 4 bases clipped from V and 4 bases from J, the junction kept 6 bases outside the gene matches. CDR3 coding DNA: TGCGCCAGCAGCCCCACAGGGGGCTTGTACGAGCAGTACTTC. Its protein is CASSPTGGLYEQYF.

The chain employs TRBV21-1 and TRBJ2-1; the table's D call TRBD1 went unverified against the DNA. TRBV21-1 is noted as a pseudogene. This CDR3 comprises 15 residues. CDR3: CASSPRGHILTEQFF. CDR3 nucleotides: TGTGCCAGCAGCCCCCGGGGACATATATTAACGGAGCAGTTCTTC.

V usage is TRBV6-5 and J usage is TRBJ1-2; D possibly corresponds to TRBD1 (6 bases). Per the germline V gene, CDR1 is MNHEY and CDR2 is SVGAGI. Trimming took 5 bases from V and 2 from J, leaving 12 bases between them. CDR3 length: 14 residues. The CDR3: CASSTGQGNYGYTF. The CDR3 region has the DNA TGTGCCAGCAGTACGGGCCAGGGGAACTATGGCTACACCTTC.

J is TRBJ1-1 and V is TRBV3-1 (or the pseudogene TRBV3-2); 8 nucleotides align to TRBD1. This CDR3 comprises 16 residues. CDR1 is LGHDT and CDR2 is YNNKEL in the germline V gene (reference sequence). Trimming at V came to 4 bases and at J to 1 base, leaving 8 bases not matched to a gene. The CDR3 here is CASSLSFGTGNTEAFF. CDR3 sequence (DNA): TGTGCCAGCAGCCTAAGTTTTGGGACAGGGAACACTGAAGCTTTCTTT.

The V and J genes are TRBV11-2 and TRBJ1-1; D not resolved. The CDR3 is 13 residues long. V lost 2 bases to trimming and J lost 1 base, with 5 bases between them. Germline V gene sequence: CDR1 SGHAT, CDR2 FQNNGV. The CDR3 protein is CASSLLANTEAFF. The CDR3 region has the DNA TGTGCCAGCAGCTTATTAGCGAACACTGAAGCTTTCTTT.

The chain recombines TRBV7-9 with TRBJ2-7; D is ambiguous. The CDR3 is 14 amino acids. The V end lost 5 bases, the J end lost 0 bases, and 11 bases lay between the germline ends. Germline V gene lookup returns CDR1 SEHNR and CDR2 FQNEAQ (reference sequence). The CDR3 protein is CASSLAAASYEQYF. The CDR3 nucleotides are TGTGCCAGCAGCCTTGCGGCAGCCTCCTACGAGCAGTACTTC. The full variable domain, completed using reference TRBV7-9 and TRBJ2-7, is DTGVSQNPRHKITKRGQNVTFRCDPISEHNRLYWYRQTLGQGPEFLTYFQNEAQLEKSRLLSDRFSAERPKGSFSTLEIQRTEQGDSAMYLCASSLAAASYEQYFGPGTRLTVT.

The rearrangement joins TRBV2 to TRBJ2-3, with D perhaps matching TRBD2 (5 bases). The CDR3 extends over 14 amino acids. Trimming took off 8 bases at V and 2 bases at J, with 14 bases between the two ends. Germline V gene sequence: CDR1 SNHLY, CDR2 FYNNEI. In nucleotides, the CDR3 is TGTGCCAGCGGTCGGACTCTCCTCACAGATACGCAGTATTTT. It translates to CASGRTLLTDTQYF.

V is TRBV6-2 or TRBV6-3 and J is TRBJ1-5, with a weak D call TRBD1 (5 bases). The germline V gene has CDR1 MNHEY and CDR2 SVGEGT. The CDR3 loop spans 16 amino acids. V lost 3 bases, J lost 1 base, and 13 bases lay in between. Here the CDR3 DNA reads TGTGCCAGCAGTTATAATTGGGGCGTAAGCAATCAGCCCCAGCATTTT. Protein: CASSYNWGVSNQPQHF.

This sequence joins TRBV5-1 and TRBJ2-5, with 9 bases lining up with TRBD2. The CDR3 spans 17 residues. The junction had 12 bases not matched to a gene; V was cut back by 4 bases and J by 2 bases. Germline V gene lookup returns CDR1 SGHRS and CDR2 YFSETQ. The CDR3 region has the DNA TGCGCCAGCAGCCTAACTGGGATTAGCGGGGGTCAAGAGACCCAGTACTTC. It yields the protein CASSLTGISGGQETQYF.

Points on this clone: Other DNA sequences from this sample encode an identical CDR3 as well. The CDR3 protein is CASSVGGLVNEQFF. The CDR3 DNA sequence: TGTGCCAGCAGCGTGGGAGGTTTGGTCAATGAGCAGTTCTTC. The rearrangement links TRBV2 to TRBJ2-1; D may be TRBD2 (6 bases). The germline CDR1 and CDR2 sequences are SNHLY and FYNNEI. This CDR3 contains 14 residues. V was trimmed by 6 bases and J by 6 bases, leaving 15 bases between them.

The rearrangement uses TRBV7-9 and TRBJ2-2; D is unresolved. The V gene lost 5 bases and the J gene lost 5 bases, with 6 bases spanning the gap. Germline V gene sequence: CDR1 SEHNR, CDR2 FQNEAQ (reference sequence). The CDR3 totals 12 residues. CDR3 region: CASSPLTGELFF. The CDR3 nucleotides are TGTGCCAGCAGCCCCTTAACCGGGGAGCTGTTTTTT.

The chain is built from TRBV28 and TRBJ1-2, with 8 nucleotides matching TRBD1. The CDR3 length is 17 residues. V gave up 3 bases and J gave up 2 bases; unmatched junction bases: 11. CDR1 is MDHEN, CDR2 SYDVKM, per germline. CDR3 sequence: CASSFRDRLSENYGYTF. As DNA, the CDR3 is TGTGCCAGCAGTTTCCGGGACAGGCTTTCCGAAAACTATGGCTACACCTTC.

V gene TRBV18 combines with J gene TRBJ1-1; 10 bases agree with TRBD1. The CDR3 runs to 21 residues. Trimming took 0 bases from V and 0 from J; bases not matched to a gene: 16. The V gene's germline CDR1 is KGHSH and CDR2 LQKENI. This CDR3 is CASSPPMVGQGNVGVNTEAFF. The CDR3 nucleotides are TGTGCCAGCTCACCACCGATGGTGGGACAGGGGAACGTCGGCGTGAACACTGAAGCTTTCTTT.

The CDR3 nucleotides are TGCGCCAGCAGCCAAGTGACAGGGGCTAATGAAAAACTGTTTTTT. It codes for CASSQVTGANEKLFF. The chain recombines TRBV4-1 with TRBJ1-4, with 8 bases identical to TRBD1. With V trimmed by 1 base and J by 3 bases, 1 base remained unmatched. The CDR3 length is 15 residues. From germline, CDR1 is MGHRA and CDR2 YSYEKL.

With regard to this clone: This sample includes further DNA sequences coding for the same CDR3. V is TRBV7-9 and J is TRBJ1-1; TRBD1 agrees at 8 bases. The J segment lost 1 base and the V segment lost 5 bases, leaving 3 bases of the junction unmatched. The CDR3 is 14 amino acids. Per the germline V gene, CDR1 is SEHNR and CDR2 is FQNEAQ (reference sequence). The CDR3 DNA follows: TGTGCCAGCAGCCCCACAGGGGGGAACACTGAAGCTTTCTTT. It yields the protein CASSPTGGNTEAFF.

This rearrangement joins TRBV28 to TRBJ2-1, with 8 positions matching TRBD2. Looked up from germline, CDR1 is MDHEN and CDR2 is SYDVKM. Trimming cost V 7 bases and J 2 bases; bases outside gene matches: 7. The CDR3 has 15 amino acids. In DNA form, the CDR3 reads TGTGCCAGCACCCCAGTGCGGGGGGCCTACAATGAGCAGTTCTTC. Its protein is CASTPVRGAYNEQFF.

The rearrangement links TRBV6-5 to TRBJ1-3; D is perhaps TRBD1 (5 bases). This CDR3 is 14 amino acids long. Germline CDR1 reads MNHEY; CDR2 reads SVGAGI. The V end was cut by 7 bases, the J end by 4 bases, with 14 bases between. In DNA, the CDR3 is TGTGCCAGCACTACGGGGGGTTCAGGAAACACCATATATTTT. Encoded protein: CASTTGGSGNTIYF.

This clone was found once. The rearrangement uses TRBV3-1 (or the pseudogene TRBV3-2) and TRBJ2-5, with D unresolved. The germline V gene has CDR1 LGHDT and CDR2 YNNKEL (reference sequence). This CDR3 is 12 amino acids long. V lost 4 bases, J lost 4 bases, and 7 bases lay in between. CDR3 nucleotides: TGTGCCAGCAGCCGTCCTATAGAGACCCAGTACTTC. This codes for CASSRPIETQYF.

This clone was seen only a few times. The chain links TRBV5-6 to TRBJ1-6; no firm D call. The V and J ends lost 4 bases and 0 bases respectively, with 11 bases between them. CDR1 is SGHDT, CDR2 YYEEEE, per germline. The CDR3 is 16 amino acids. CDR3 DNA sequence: TGTGCCAGCAGCGTGCACGGGAGCTCCTATAATTCACCCCTCCACTTT. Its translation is CASSVHGSSYNSPLHF.

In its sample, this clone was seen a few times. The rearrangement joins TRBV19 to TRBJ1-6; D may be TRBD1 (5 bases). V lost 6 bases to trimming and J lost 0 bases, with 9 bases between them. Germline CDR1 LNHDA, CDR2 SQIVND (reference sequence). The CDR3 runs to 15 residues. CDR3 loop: CASRGGTSYNSPLHF. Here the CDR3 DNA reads TGTGCCAGTAGGGGAGGGACCTCCTATAATTCACCCCTCCACTTT.

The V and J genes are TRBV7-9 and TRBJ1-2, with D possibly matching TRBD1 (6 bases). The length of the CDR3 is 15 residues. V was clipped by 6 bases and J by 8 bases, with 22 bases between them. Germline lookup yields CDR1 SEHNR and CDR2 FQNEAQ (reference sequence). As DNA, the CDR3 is TGTGCCAGCAGGCCTGCAGGGGACAACTTTGGGGGCTACACCTTC. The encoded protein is CASRPAGDNFGGYTF.

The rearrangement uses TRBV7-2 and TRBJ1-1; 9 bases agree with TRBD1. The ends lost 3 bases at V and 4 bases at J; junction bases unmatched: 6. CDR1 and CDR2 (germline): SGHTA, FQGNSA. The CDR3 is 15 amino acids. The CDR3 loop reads CASSFGRDRVTEAFF. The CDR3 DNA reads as TGTGCCAGCAGCTTCGGCCGGGACAGGGTCACTGAAGCTTTCTTT.

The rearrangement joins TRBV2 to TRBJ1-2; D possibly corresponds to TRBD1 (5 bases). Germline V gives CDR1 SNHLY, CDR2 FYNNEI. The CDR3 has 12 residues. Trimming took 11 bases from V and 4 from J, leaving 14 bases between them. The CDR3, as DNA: TGTGCCTATTCCTCAGGGTCCTATGGCTACACCTTC. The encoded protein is CAYSSGSYGYTF.

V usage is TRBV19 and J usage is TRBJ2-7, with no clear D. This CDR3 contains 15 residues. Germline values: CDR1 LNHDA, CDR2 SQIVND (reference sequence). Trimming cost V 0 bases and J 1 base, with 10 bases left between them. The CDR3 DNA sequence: TGTGCCAGTAGTATAGATCTGTCAGTTTCCTACGAGCAGTACTTC. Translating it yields CASSIDLSVSYEQYF.

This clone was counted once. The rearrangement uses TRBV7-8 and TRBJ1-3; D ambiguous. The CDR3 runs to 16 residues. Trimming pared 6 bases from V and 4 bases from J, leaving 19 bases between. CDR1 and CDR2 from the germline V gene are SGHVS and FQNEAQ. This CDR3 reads CASSGWTSEEGNTIYF. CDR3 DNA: TGTGCCAGCAGTGGCTGGACGTCGGAGGAAGGAAACACCATATATTTT.

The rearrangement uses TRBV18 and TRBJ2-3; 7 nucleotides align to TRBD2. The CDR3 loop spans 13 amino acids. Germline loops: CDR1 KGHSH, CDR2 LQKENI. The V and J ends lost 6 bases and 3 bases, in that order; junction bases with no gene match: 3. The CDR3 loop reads CASSLGGTDTQYF. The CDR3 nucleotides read TGTGCCAGCTCCCTCGGGGGGACAGATACGCAGTATTTT.

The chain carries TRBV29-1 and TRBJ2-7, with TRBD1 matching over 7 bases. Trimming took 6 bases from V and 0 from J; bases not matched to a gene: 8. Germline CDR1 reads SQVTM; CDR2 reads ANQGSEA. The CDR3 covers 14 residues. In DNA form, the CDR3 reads TGCAGCGTGGCGCCGGGACAGAACTCCTACGAGCAGTACTTC. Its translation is CSVAPGQNSYEQYF.